Below, 5 T cell receptor beta chains from the same sample are listed, as sequenced in a study of T-cell reconstitution after alpha-beta-depleted transplantation in children. Unique molecular identifiers were incorporated during preparation of the TCRbeta library. MiXCR, run by TCRdb on the PCR reads, gives a single entry per CDR3 protein. This table holds around 300,000 distinct CDR3 sequences, around a tenth found once. Here the sequenced sample was PBMCs, taken before TCRalphabeta/CD19-depleted stem cell transplant. The receptor source for this set is a boy under two years old with acute myeloid leukemia, due to receive a stem cell transplant.

This clonotype was seen only a few times. The chain carries TRBV27 and TRBJ2-5; D might be TRBD2 (7 bases). From germline, CDR1 is MNHEY and CDR2 SMNVEV (reference sequence). V was shortened by 5 bases and J by 6 bases, with 16 bases between the two germline ends. This CDR3 is 14 amino acids long. The CDR3 region has the DNA TGTGCCAGCAGTCAATCGGGGGGCGTGAAGACCCAGTACTTC. Its translation is CASSQSGGVKTQYF.

This clonotype showed up many times. V gene TRBV7-8 combines with J gene TRBJ1-1; 9 bases match TRBD1. The J segment lost 1 base and the V segment lost 5 bases, leaving 5 bases of the junction unmatched. This CDR3 region has 15 residues. In germline, CDR1 is SGHVS, CDR2 FQNEAQ. This CDR3 reads CASSPRTGENTEAFF. CDR3 coding DNA: TGTGCCAGCAGCCCTAGGACAGGGGAGAACACTGAAGCTTTCTTT.

V is TRBV6-2 or TRBV6-3 and J is TRBJ1-5; tentatively, D is TRBD1 (6 bases). The CDR3 runs to 17 residues. V shed 6 bases and J shed 0 bases, with 18 bases lying between them. The germline V gene encodes CDR1 MNHEY and CDR2 SVGEGT. The CDR3 DNA follows: TGTGCCAGCAGAATCCTGACAGGCGGATATAGCAATCAGCCCCAGCATTTT. This translates into CASRILTGGYSNQPQHF.

This clonotype was detected a few times. The chain joins TRBV7-2 to TRBJ2-3; D might be TRBD2 (6 bases). The V end was cut by 5 bases, the J end by 7 bases, with 25 bases between. CDR1 SGHTA and CDR2 FQGNSA come from the germline V gene. The length of the CDR3 is 17 residues. The CDR3 spells CASSPQVGVAGSNTQYF. CDR3 DNA sequence: TGTGCCAGCAGCCCCCAGGTAGGGGTTGCGGGAAGCAATACGCAGTATTTT.

The V call is TRBV7-9, the J call TRBJ2-7; 10 bases match TRBD2. The V gene's germline CDR1 is SEHNR and CDR2 FQNEAQ (reference sequence). This CDR3 has 15 residues. V trimming: 3 bases; J trimming: 3 bases; junction bases outside the gene matches: 5. The CDR3 DNA reads TGTGCCAGCAGCTTGACGGGACTAGCGTACTACGAGCAGTACTTC. It codes for CASSLTGLAYYEQYF.